This is a list of T cell receptor beta chains from one sample in a study of T cells in localized non-small cell lung cancer. The repertoire was sequenced with immunoSEQ multiplex PCR; TCRdb's copy has only in-frame clones and lacks some. The repertoire holds around 22,000 clones, with around 88% as singletons. This specimen was peripheral blood mononuclear cells, taken before any cancer treatment. These TCRs come from a woman aged 35-70 years with stage III lung adenocarcinoma. Each CDR3 is given with its conserved first and last residue. Each record gives: J gene, clone size, V gene, D gene, CDR3 protein, CDR3 DNA. The D gene is left open where the match is weak. A row's size may be missing; if present it is once, few, many or a size class.

>TRBJ2-7|once|TRBV5-1|NA
CASSVGSRGEQYF
TGCGCCAGCAGCGTGGGGTCGAGGGGGGAGCAGTACTTC
>TRBJ2-1|NA|TRBV19|NA
CASSLGDRAYNEQFF
TGTGCCAGTAGTCTTGGGGACCGGGCCTACAATGAGCAGTTCTTC
>TRBJ2-5|once|TRBV6-5|TRBD2
CASRAGPSYQETQYF
TGTGCCAGCAGAGCGGGGCCGTCGTACCAAGAGACCCAGTACTTC
>TRBJ1-1|once|TRBV2|TRBD1
CASSARQGGGEAFF
TGTGCCAGCAGTGCCCGCCAGGGGGGCGGTGAAGCTTTCTTT
>TRBJ1-1|NA|TRBV4-1|TRBD1
CASSQGTGALREAFF
TGCGCCAGCAGCCAGGGGACAGGGGCACTACGAGAAGCTTTCTTT
>TRBJ1-6|NA|TRBV19|NA
CASSITGKGSSYNSPLHF
TGTGCCAGTAGTATCACAGGGAAGGGAAGCTCCTATAATTCACCCCTCCACTTT
>TRBJ2-1|NA|TRBV9|TRBD2
CASSVASGIGNEQFF
TGTGCCAGCAGCGTAGCGAGCGGGATCGGGAATGAGCAGTTCTTC
>TRBJ2-1|NA|TRBV5-6|TRBD1
CASSLVGQGGDEQFF
TGTGCCAGCAGCTTGGTGGGACAGGGAGGGGATGAGCAGTTCTTC
>TRBJ2-7|NA|TRBV2|TRBD2
CASSGTSGGTYSYEQYF
TGTGCCAGCAGTGGGACTAGCGGGGGCACTTACTCCTACGAGCAGTACTTC
>TRBJ2-1|few|TRBV4-3|TRBD2
CASSPSTSQTYNEQFF
TGCGCCAGCAGCCCTTCGACTAGCCAGACCTACAATGAGCAGTTCTTC
>TRBJ2-7|NA|TRBV5-1|NA
CASSQGWSYEQYF
TGCGCCAGCAGCCAGGGGTGGTCCTACGAGCAGTACTTC
>TRBJ2-1|NA|TRBV27|TRBD1
CASSLLGHPGQGANEQFF
TGTGCCAGCAGTTTATTGGGCCATCCGGGACAGGGAGCCAATGAGCAGTTCTTC
>TRBJ2-2|NA|TRBV27|TRBD2
CASSPLAPTSGAAGELFF
TGTGCCAGCAGTCCTCTTGCCCCGACTAGCGGGGCTGCCGGGGAGCTGTTTTTT
>TRBJ2-5|once|TRBV6-1|TRBD2
CASSEELAGGETQYF
TGTGCCAGCAGTGAAGAACTAGCGGGAGGAGAGACCCAGTACTTC
>TRBJ1-1|NA|TRBV7-9|NA
CASSFGAGEAFF
TGTGCCAGCAGCTTTGGGGCAGGCGAAGCTTTCTTT
>TRBJ2-7|once|TRBV11-3|NA
CASSSLWAGAITYEQYF
TGTGCCAGCAGCTCCCTTTGGGCAGGGGCCATCACCTACGAGCAGTACTTC
>TRBJ2-1|NA|TRBV15|NA
CATSSGNYIYNEQFF
TGTGCCACCAGCTCAGGGAACTACATCTACAATGAGCAGTTCTTC
>TRBJ2-7|NA|TRBV6-1|TRBD1
CASSDPRYRDRGHEQYF
TGTGCCAGCAGTGACCCTAGATACCGGGACAGGGGCCACGAGCAGTACTTC
>TRBJ2-3|NA|TRBV10-2|TRBD2
CASRAGTSARTDTQYF
TGCGCCAGCAGGGCGGGGACTAGCGCACGCACAGATACGCAGTATTTT
>TRBJ2-1|NA|TRBV19|TRBD1
CASSPRDRGTHNEQFF
TGTGCCAGTAGTCCCAGGGACAGGGGGACCCACAATGAGCAGTTCTTC
>TRBJ1-3|NA|TRBV25-1|NA
CASSEFLGSGNTIYF
TGTGCCAGCAGTGAATTTCTGGGCTCTGGAAACACCATATATTTT
>TRBJ1-5|NA|TRBV12-5|NA
CASEAAGGNQPQHF
TGTGCTAGTGAAGCGGCAGGGGGCAATCAGCCCCAGCATTTT
>TRBJ2-5|NA|TRBV18|TRBD2
CASSSETSGGTQYF
TGTGCCAGCTCCTCGGAGACTAGCGGGGGGACCCAGTACTTC
>TRBJ2-7|NA|TRBV7-8|TRBD2
CASSSLAGTYEQYF
TGTGCCAGCAGCTCACTAGCGGGGACCTACGAGCAGTACTTC
>TRBJ1-1|NA|TRBV5-1|NA
CASSLEQGTEAFF
TGCGCCAGCAGTTTAGAGCAGGGCACTGAAGCTTTCTTT
>TRBJ2-5|NA|TRBV2|NA
CASSDEETQYF
TGTGCCAGCAGTGACGAGGAGACCCAGTACTTC
>TRBJ1-1|few|TRBV5-1|NA
CASSPGRTDTEAFF
TGCGCCAGCAGCCCAGGACGGACGGACACTGAAGCTTTCTTT
>TRBJ2-5|NA|TRBV6-1|NA
CASSEAALRTRTQYF
TGTGCCAGCAGTGAAGCCGCCCTCCGAACCAGGACCCAGTACTTC
>TRBJ2-1|NA|TRBV7-2|TRBD1
CASSRTGTDYNEQFF
TGTGCCAGCAGCCGTACCGGGACAGACTACAATGAGCAGTTCTTC
>TRBJ2-1|NA|TRBV7-9|TRBD2
CASSSRIIAGIYNEQFF
TGTGCCAGCAGCTCACGTATAATAGCGGGAATATACAATGAGCAGTTCTTC
>TRBJ1-5|NA|TRBV6-1|NA
CASSDPRGGNNQPQHF
TGTGCCAGCAGTGACCCCCGAGGGGGTAACAATCAGCCCCAGCATTTT
>TRBJ1-1|NA|TRBV5-5|NA
CASSLRGGNTEAFF
TGTGCCAGCAGCTTGCGGGGGGGTAACACTGAAGCTTTCTTT
>TRBJ2-1|NA|TRBV2|NA
CASSEEVISNNEQFF
TGTGCCAGCAGTGAAGAGGTTATCAGTAACAATGAGCAGTTCTTC
>TRBJ2-7|NA|TRBV5-6|NA
CASSSLMGWEQYF
TGTGCCAGCAGCTCATTAATGGGGTGGGAGCAGTACTTC
>TRBJ2-3|NA|TRBV9|TRBD2
CASSVSGAGARTDTQYF
TGTGCCAGCAGCGTATCGGGAGCGGGGGCCCGCACAGATACGCAGTATTTT